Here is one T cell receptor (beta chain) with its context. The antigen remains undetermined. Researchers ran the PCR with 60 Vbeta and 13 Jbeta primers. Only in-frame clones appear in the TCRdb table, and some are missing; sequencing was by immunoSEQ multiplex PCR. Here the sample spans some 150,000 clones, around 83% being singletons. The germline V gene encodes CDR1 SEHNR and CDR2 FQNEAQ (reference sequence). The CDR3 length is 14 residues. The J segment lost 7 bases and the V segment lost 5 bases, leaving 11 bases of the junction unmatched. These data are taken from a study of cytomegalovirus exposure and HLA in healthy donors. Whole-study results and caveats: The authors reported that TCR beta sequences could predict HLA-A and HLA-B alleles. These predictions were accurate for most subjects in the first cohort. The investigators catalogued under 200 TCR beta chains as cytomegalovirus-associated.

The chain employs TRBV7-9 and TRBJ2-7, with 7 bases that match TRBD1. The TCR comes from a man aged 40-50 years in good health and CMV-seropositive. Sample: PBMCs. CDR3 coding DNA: TGTGCCAGCAGCCCCCGACAGGGTCTGCGGGAGCAGTACTTC. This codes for CASSPRQGLREQYF.